These T cell receptor beta chains were read from a single sample in a study of shared clonotypes between healthy human individuals. The assay was immunoSEQ multiplex PCR, and TCRdb's table has in-frame clones only and misses some. The table has roughly 680,000 clones, roughly 72% seen once. The sample was memory CD4+ T cells sorted from blood. These receptors were taken from a woman in her twenties or thirties in good health. Each CDR3 is given with its conserved first and last residue. D genes are given only for firm matches. The size field is filled for only some rows; it gives once, few, many or a size class.

d_gene: NA
abundance: NA
v_gene: TRBV6-1
j_gene: TRBJ2-1
CDR3nt: TGTGCCAGCAGTGACGTTAGTAGCGAGCAGTTCTTC
CDR3aa: CASSDVSSEQFF

d_gene: TRBD1
abundance: NA
v_gene: TRBV15
j_gene: TRBJ1-2
CDR3nt: TGTGCCACCAGCAGAGGACAGGGGGCTTATGGCTACACCTTC
CDR3aa: CATSRGQGAYGYTF

d_gene: NA
abundance: NA
v_gene: TRBV18
j_gene: TRBJ1-1
CDR3nt: TGTGCCAGCTCAGGGGACGGAGCATCCGGGGCGAAAGCTTTCTTT
CDR3aa: CASSGDGASGAKAFF

d_gene: NA
abundance: NA
v_gene: TRBV19
j_gene: TRBJ2-1
CDR3nt: TGTGCCAGTAGTCACCGCCGTTCGCAGCTGCCCCCCTACAATGAGCAGTTCTTC
CDR3aa: CASSHRRSQLPPYNEQFF

d_gene: TRBD1
abundance: NA
v_gene: TRBV4-1
j_gene: TRBJ1-5
CDR3nt: TGCGCCAGCAGAGGACAGGGGCGATATCAGCCCCAGCATTTT
CDR3aa: CASRGQGRYQPQHF

d_gene: NA
abundance: NA
v_gene: TRBV5-1
j_gene: TRBJ2-7
CDR3nt: TGCGCCAGCAGCTTAAGCCGAGACCCTGCCCTTAGCTCCTACGAGCAGTACTTC
CDR3aa: CASSLSRDPALSSYEQYF

d_gene: NA
abundance: NA
v_gene: TRBV5-1
j_gene: TRBJ1-1
CDR3nt: TGCGCCAGCAGTTTCGTGGCTGGGTCTGAAGCTTTCTTT
CDR3aa: CASSFVAGSEAFF

d_gene: TRBD1
abundance: few
v_gene: TRBV9
j_gene: TRBJ2-2
CDR3nt: TGTGCCAGCAGCGCAGGGGGCTTGGTCGGGGAGCTGTTTTTT
CDR3aa: CASSAGGLVGELFF

d_gene: NA
abundance: NA
v_gene: TRBV2
j_gene: TRBJ2-1
CDR3nt: TGTGCCAGCATTGGTCAGGCCAAAAATGAGCAGTTCTTC
CDR3aa: CASIGQAKNEQFF

d_gene: NA
abundance: NA
v_gene: TRBV10-1
j_gene: TRBJ1-2
CDR3nt: TGCGCCAGCAAACGCCCGACCGTGGGCTGCTATGGCTACACCTTC
CDR3aa: CASKRPTVGCYGYTF

d_gene: TRBD1
abundance: NA
v_gene: TRBV6-1
j_gene: TRBJ1-5
CDR3nt: TGTGCCAGCAGTGAAGCGAATAGGGGGCAAGGTTTCCGGCCCCAGCACTTT
CDR3aa: CASSEANRGQGFRPQHF

d_gene: NA
abundance: NA
v_gene: TRBV5-4
j_gene: TRBJ2-3
CDR3nt: TGTGCCAGCAGCCAGCGGACAGCAGCTAGCACAGATACGCAGTATTTT
CDR3aa: CASSQRTAASTDTQYF

d_gene: TRBD1
abundance: NA
v_gene: TRBV25-1
j_gene: TRBJ2-7
CDR3nt: TGTGCCAGCGATCCTCCGGGACAGGGCTTCTCCTACGAGCAGTACTTC
CDR3aa: CASDPPGQGFSYEQYF

d_gene: NA
abundance: NA
v_gene: TRBV2
j_gene: TRBJ2-7
CDR3nt: TGTGCCAGCAGAGATCAGGGGATCGAGCAGTACTTC
CDR3aa: CASRDQGIEQYF

d_gene: NA
abundance: NA
v_gene: TRBV14
j_gene: TRBJ2-3
CDR3nt: TGTGCCAGCAGCCAAGGGCCCTTCCCCACAGATACGCAGTATTTT
CDR3aa: CASSQGPFPTDTQYF

d_gene: NA
abundance: NA
v_gene: TRBV7-9
j_gene: TRBJ2-7
CDR3nt: TGTGCCAGCAGCCAATGGTTAGGACAGGAGGGCGAGCAGTACTTC
CDR3aa: CASSQWLGQEGEQYF

d_gene: TRBD1
abundance: NA
v_gene: TRBV29-1
j_gene: TRBJ2-5
CDR3nt: TGCAGCGGGGGACAGGGGGAAGAGACCCAGTACTTC
CDR3aa: CSGGQGEETQYF

d_gene: TRBD1
abundance: NA
v_gene: TRBV28
j_gene: TRBJ1-1
CDR3nt: TGTGCCAGTTTTACCAGGGGGACAGATGGGACTGAAGCTTTCTTT
CDR3aa: CASFTRGTDGTEAFF

d_gene: NA
abundance: NA
v_gene: TRBV5-5
j_gene: TRBJ1-5
CDR3nt: TGTGCCAGCAGCTTGGTATCCGGGGCCAATCAGCCCCAGCATTTT
CDR3aa: CASSLVSGANQPQHF

d_gene: NA
abundance: NA
v_gene: TRBV5-1
j_gene: TRBJ2-1
CDR3nt: TGCGCCAGCACCCCGGTCGGCGGGATATCGAATGAGCAGTTCTTC
CDR3aa: CASTPVGGISNEQFF

d_gene: NA
abundance: few
v_gene: TRBV6-4
j_gene: TRBJ2-7
CDR3nt: TGTGCTCTAAGGGACTGGAACAGCTACGAGCAGTACTTC
CDR3aa: CALRDWNSYEQYF

d_gene: NA
abundance: few
v_gene: TRBV28
j_gene: TRBJ2-2
CDR3nt: TGTGCCAGCAGTCCATGGGACACCCCGTCCACCGGGGAGCTGTTTTTT
CDR3aa: CASSPWDTPSTGELFF

d_gene: NA
abundance: NA
v_gene: TRBV20-1
j_gene: TRBJ2-3
CDR3nt: TGCAGTGCTGAGGGAGATACGCAGTATTTT
CDR3aa: CSAEGDTQYF